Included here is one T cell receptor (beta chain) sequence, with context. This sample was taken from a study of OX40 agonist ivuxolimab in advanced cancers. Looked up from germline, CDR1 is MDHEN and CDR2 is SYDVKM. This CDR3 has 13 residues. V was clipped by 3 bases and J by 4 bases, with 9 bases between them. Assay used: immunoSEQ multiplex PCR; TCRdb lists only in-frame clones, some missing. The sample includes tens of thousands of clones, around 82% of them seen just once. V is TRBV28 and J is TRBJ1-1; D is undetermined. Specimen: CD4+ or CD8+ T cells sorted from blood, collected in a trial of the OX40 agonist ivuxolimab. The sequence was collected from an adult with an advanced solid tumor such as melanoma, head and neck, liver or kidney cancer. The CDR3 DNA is TGTGCCAGCAGTTTTGCTGGGAGCACTGAAGCTTTCTTT. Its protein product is CASSFAGSTEAFF.